This TCR beta chain was identified in a study of early T cells in non-severe SARS-CoV-2 infection. This clonotype has at least ten counts. Each cDNA molecule carried a unique molecular identifier. TCRdb recomputed calls from the 5' RACE reads with MiXCR, one row per CDR3 protein. The profile covers roughly 63,000 distinct CDR3 sequences, with around 13% appearing a single time and approximately 4.7% taken by the ten largest. The V gene's germline CDR1 is KGHDR and CDR2 SFDVKD. This CDR3 spans 13 amino acids. V was clipped by 5 bases and J by 9 bases; unmatched bases: 3. The TCR was taken from an adult who was a healthcare worker with PCR-confirmed SARS-CoV-2 infection or an uninfected control (not recorded which). The chain recombines TRBV24-1 with TRBJ2-1; 10 bases map to TRBD2. The sample was whole blood. The CDR3 DNA follows: TGTGCCACCAGTGGTCTAGCGGGGGTTGAGCAGTTCTTC. This encodes CATSGLAGVEQFF.